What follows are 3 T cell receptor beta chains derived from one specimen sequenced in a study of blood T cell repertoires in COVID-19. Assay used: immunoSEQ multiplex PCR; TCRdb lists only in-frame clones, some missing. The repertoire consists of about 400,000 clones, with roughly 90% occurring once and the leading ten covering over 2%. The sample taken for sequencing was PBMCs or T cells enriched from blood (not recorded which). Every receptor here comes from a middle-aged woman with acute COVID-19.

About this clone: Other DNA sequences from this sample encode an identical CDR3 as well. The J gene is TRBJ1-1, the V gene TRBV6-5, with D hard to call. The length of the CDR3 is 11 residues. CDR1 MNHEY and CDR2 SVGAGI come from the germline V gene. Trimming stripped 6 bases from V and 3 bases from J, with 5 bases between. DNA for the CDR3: TGTGCCAGCAGCCGGGACACTGAAGCTTTCTTT. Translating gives CASSRDTEAFF.

The CDR3 DNA reads TGTGCCAGCAGCCGACCCTTTGGGGCTGGGTATGGCTACACCTTC. This encodes CASSRPFGAGYGYTF. This chain connects TRBV3-1 (or the pseudogene TRBV3-2) to TRBJ1-2; D might be TRBD1 (5 bases). V lost 4 bases and J lost 5, with 17 bases in between. The CDR3 extends over 15 amino acids. Germline CDR1 reads LGHDT; CDR2 reads YNNKEL (reference sequence).

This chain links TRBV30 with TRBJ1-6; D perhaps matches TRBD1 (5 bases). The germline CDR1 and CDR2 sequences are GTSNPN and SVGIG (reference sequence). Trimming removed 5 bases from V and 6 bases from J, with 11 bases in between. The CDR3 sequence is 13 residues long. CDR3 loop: CAWGGGGNSPLHF. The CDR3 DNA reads TGTGCCTGGGGCGGGGGAGGTAATTCACCCCTCCACTTT. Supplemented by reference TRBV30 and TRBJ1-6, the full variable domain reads SQTIHQWPATLVQPVGSPLSLECTVEGTSNPNLYWYRQAAGRGLQLLFYSVGIGQISSEVPQNLSASRPQDRQFILSSKKLLLSDSGFYLCAWGGGGNSPLHFGNGTRLTVT.